This entry features one T cell receptor (beta chain) sequence. The germline V and J ends were trimmed by 0 bases and 0 bases, with 22 bases remaining between them. CDR1 is SGHKS, CDR2 YYEKEE, per germline (reference sequence). This CDR3 is 20 amino acids long. PCR amplification relied on 60 Vbeta primers (plus 13 Jbeta primers). Using immunoSEQ multiplex PCR, the repertoire was profiled, and TCRdb retains in-frame clones only, with some absent. Among fewer than 200,000 clones listed, about three quarters were seen once. This sample stems from a study of cytomegalovirus exposure and HLA in healthy donors. Study-wide context: Out of roughly 200 million T cells, an earlier analysis found around 120 million unique TCR beta sequences in total.

There were likely unrecorded immune exposures, though donors were nominally healthy when sampled. The sequence came from a girl between 10 and 17 years old in good health and CMV-seronegative. The source material was PBMCs. This chain connects TRBV5-5 to TRBJ2-1; the D is unclear. The CDR3 reads CASSLATLQNWVDSYNEQFF. As DNA, the CDR3 is TGTGCCAGCAGCTTGGCGACTCTCCAGAATTGGGTAGACTCCTACAATGAGCAGTTCTTC. The full variable domain, completed using reference TRBV5-5 and TRBJ2-1, is DAGVTQSPTHLIKTRGQQVTLRCSPISGHKSVSWYQQVLGQGPQFIFQYYEKEERGRGNFPDRFSARQFPNYSSELNVNALLLGDSALYLCASSLATLQNWVDSYNEQFFGPGTRLTVL.